Listed here are 29 T cell receptor beta chains from one sample, sequenced in a study of tumor and adjacent non-tumor tissue in lung cancer. No cell sorting was done before RNA was extracted from the tissue. Distant lung tissue was collected more than 3 cm away from the tumor edge. A modified ARM-PCR protocol with three rounds of nested PCR amplified TCRbeta. One entry per CDR3 protein results from TCRdb running MiXCR on the multiplex PCR reads. The sample has about 43,000 distinct CDR3 sequences, over 55% seen once. What was sequenced was distant non-tumor lung tissue. Receptor source: a man in his forties or fifties with non-small cell lung cancer.

As concerns this clonotype: The conserved phenylalanine or tryptophan is not found at the CDR3 terminus, so this likely reflects a read error. In DNA form, the CDR3 reads TGTGCCAGCAGCTCCGGGACTGCTGGGAGTGAGCAGTTCTTA. It yields the protein CASSSGTAGSEQFL. The chain is built from TRBV5-4 and TRBJ2-1; D may be TRBD2 (6 bases). Germline assignment: CDR1 SGHNT and CDR2 YYREEE (reference sequence). The CDR3 is made up of 14 amino acids. V was trimmed by 3 bases and J by 9 bases, leaving 16 bases between them.

This clonotype occurred many times. The chain has TRBV6-6 and TRBJ1-1, with no clear D. The CDR3 has 14 residues. Trimming removed 6 bases at V and 4 bases at J, with 15 bases between. Germline CDR1 MNHNY, CDR2 SVGAGI (reference sequence). CDR3 amino acids: CASSMDGLGTEAFF. In nucleotides, the CDR3 is TGTGCCAGCAGCATGGACGGTCTGGGCACTGAAGCTTTCTTT.

As for this clonotype: At one end the junction does not follow the germline gene, possibly because of a read error. The chain couples TRBV6-5 to TRBJ2-2; maybe TRBD2 (6 bases). Germline-derived CDR1 and CDR2 are MNHEY and SVGAGI. This CDR3 has 17 residues. DNA of the CDR3: TGTGCCAGCAGTTACTCAGGACTGGCGGGCCAAAGGAGGGAGATGTTTTTT. Protein: CASSYSGLAGQRREMFF.

As DNA, the CDR3 is TGTGCCACCAGTGATCCCCGACAGGGGCGAAGCACAGATACGCAGTATTTT. As protein: CATSDPRQGRSTDTQYF. The V call is TRBV24-1, the J call TRBJ2-3; 8 bases match TRBD1. The CDR3 is made up of 17 amino acids. V lost 3 bases and J lost 0; bases outside the gene matches: 7. The germline CDR1 and CDR2 sequences are KGHDR and SFDVKD.

This clonotype was seen ten or more times. V is TRBV5-4 and J is TRBJ2-3; D is unresolved. The CDR3 extends over 13 amino acids. The V end was cut by 4 bases, the J end by 2 bases, with 8 bases between. Germline assignment: CDR1 SGHNT and CDR2 YYREEE (reference sequence). As DNA, the CDR3 is TGTGCCAGCAGCAGAACGGCCACAGATACGCAGTATTTT. It yields the protein CASSRTATDTQYF.

A remark on this clonotype: An end of the junction differs from the germline gene, which may be a read error. This rearrangement joins TRBV5-4 to TRBJ1-4; D ambiguous. The CDR3 is 13 amino acids. Germline V lookup: CDR1 SGHNT, CDR2 YYREEE (reference sequence). The CDR3, as DNA: TGTGCCAGCAGCTTGTCCCCCAATGAAAAACAGTTTTTT. This encodes CASSLSPNEKQFF.

Remarks on this clonotype: Germline is not matched at one junction end, which may reflect a read error. The chain links TRBV11-2 to TRBJ2-1; no clear D. The CDR3 runs to 14 residues. The V gene's germline CDR1 is SGHAT and CDR2 FQNNGV. The DNA for the CDR3 is TGTGCCAGCAGTTCCGGGCTGACAAACAATGAACAGTTCTTC. As protein: CASSSGLTNNEQFF.

For this clonotype: A read error may produce the germline difference seen at one junction end. The chain is built from TRBV30 and TRBJ2-7; the D is unclear. Germline V gene lookup returns CDR1 GTSNPN and CDR2 SVGIG (reference sequence). This CDR3 is 12 amino acids long. In nucleotides, the CDR3 is TGTGCCCGGAGTGGTCAGCTCTACGAGCACTACTTC. Its protein is CARSGQLYEHYF.

This clonotype was recorded at least ten times. The V call is TRBV28, the J call TRBJ2-1; D ambiguous. The CDR3 has 11 amino acids. Per the germline V gene, CDR1 is MDHEN and CDR2 is SYDVKM. V was pared by 4 bases and J by 8 bases, with 6 bases between. CDR3 region: CASSYSDEQFF. CDR3 nucleotide sequence: TGTGCCAGCAGTTACAGTGATGAGCAGTTCTTC.

The chain joins TRBV11-2 to TRBJ2-1; 16 nucleotides line up with TRBD2. The CDR3 has 16 residues. Germline-derived CDR1 and CDR2 are SGHAT and FQNNGV. This CDR3 reads CAGSTGTSGGAQEQFF. CDR3 coding DNA: TGTGCTGGCAGCACCGGGACTAGCGGGGGGGCCCAGGAGCAGTTCTTC. Drawing the rest from reference TRBV11-2 and TRBJ2-1, the complete variable domain is EAGVAQSPRYKIIEKRQSVAFWCNPISGHATLYWYQQILGQGPKLLIQFQNNGVVDDSQLPKDRFSAERLKGVDSTLKIQPAKLEDSAVYLCAGSTGTSGGAQEQFFGPGTRLTVL.

This clonotype showed up just once. This may come from a read error, since a much larger clone is one base off. This chain links TRBV13 with TRBJ1-2, with 7 nucleotides matching TRBD1. This CDR3 spans 14 amino acids. In germline, CDR1 is PRHDT, CDR2 FYEKMQ (reference sequence). The chain's CDR3 is CASSLYTGEFGCTF. The CDR3 nucleotides are TGTGCCAGCAGCTTATATACAGGGGAGTTCGGCTGCACCTTC. The variable domain in full, with the rest retrieved from reference TRBV13 and TRBJ1-2, is AAGVIQSPRHLIKEKRETATLKCYPIPRHDTVYWYQQGPGQDPQFLISFYEKMQSDKGSIPDRFSAQQFSDYHSELNMSSLELGDSALYFCASSLYTGEFGCTFGSGTRLTVV.

In the case of this clonotype: One junction end disagrees with the germline gene, perhaps due to a read error. The chain recombines TRBV7-9 with TRBJ2-1; weak D call: TRBD2 (5 bases). In germline, CDR1 is SEHNR, CDR2 FQNEAQ (reference sequence). The CDR3 has 14 amino acids. CDR3 in DNA: TGTGCCAGCAGCTTAGCGTTCGGGGTACATGAGCAGCTCTTC. Its protein is CASSLAFGVHEQLF. Full variable domain (rest looked up from reference TRBV7-9 and TRBJ2-1): DTGVSQNPRHKITKRGQNVTFRCDPISEHNRLYWYRQTLGQGPEFLTYFQNEAQLEKSRLLSDRFSAERPKGSFSTLEIQRTEQGDSAMYLCASSLAFGVHEQLFGPGTRLTVL.

As for this clonotype: At one end the junction does not follow the germline gene, possibly because of a read error. The chain combines TRBV4-2 with TRBJ2-1; TRBD2 matches at 9 bases. There are 20 residues in the CDR3. Germline V gives CDR1 LGHNA, CDR2 YNFKEQ. This CDR3 reads CASCQEGSLGTSISFNEQFF. CDR3 bases: TGTGCCAGCTGCCAAGAGGGGTCGTTGGGGACTAGCATCTCCTTCAATGAGCAGTTCTTC.

This clonotype is a singleton in its sample. J is TRBJ2-1 and V is TRBV12-3 or TRBV12-4; D uncertain. V was clipped by 5 bases and J by 0 bases, with 26 bases between them. The CDR3 sequence is 20 residues long. CDR3 DNA sequence: TGTGCCAGCAGTGGACCACGTATTAAGGGCTCTAAGAGCTCCTACAATGAGCAGTTCTTC. Amino acid sequence: CASSGPRIKGSKSSYNEQFF.

Notes on this clonotype: Compared with germline, one end of the junction differs, possibly owing to a read error. The rearrangement uses TRBV6-1 and TRBJ1-5, with 7 nucleotides matching TRBD1. CDR3 length equals 16 residues. Germline CDR1 is MNHNS and CDR2 is SASEGT. CDR3 protein: CASSEDRAGNNQPQHF. The DNA of the CDR3 is TGTGCTAGCAGTGAAGACAGGGCAGGCAACAATCAGCCTCAGCATTTT.

This clonotype was counted only a few times. This chain joins TRBV5-4 and TRBJ2-5, with 11 bases identical to TRBD2. V lost 4 bases, J lost 4 bases, and 9 bases stayed unmatched. The CDR3 runs 16 residues. The germline gives CDR1 SGHNT, CDR2 YYREEE (reference sequence). The CDR3 protein is CASSAPLAGGPETQYF. CDR3 nucleotide sequence: TGTGCCAGCAGCGCCCCCCTAGCGGGGGGCCCAGAGACCCAGTACTTC.

This clonotype was picked up a small number of times. A much larger clone differs from this one at a single base, so this may be a read error. The CDR3 protein is CAISPGPASYEQYF. DNA for the CDR3: TGTGCCATCAGTCCGGGACCAGCCTCCTACGAGCAGTACTTC. The chain links TRBV6-1 to TRBJ2-7; D may correspond to TRBD1 or TRBD2 (5 bases each). Germline-derived CDR1 and CDR2 are MNHNS and SASEGT. The CDR3 has 14 amino acids.

Note on this clonotype: Given a much more abundant clone one base away, this may be a read error. The chain employs TRBV6-2 or TRBV6-3 and TRBJ2-7; D is unclear. The CDR3 spans 13 residues. The germline V gene has CDR1 MNHEY and CDR2 SVGEGT. The CDR3 here is CTSSLSLAYEQYF. CDR3 sequence (DNA): TGTACCAGCAGTCTCAGTCTGGCCTACGAGCAGTACTTC.

A word on this clonotype: A much larger clone differs by one base, so this may be a read error. The V call is TRBV28, the J call TRBJ2-7; D tentatively reads TRBD1 or TRBD2 (6 bases each). Germline CDR1 reads MDHEN; CDR2 reads SYDVKM. The CDR3 spans 14 residues. The CDR3 region has the DNA TGTGTCAGCACCTCGGGGGCAGGGTGGTACGAGCAGTACTTC. Amino acids: CVSTSGAGWYEQYF.

The chain is built from TRBV11-1 and TRBJ2-1; 13 nucleotides align to TRBD2. This CDR3 spans 15 amino acids. Losses at the gene ends were 5 bases for V and 7 bases for J; bases not matched to a gene: 5. Germline CDR1 is SGHAT and CDR2 is FQDESV (reference sequence). The CDR3 coding sequence is TGTGCCAGCAGCCCCGGGACTAGCGGGGCTAATGAGCAGTTCTTC. This encodes CASSPGTSGANEQFF.

In its sample, this clonotype was seen many times. The chain is built from TRBV14 and TRBJ2-5; the D gene is possibly TRBD2 (6 bases). Germline loops: CDR1 SGHDN, CDR2 FVKESK. Trimming cost V 0 bases and J 5 bases, with 13 bases left between them. This CDR3 has 15 amino acids. The CDR3 DNA reads TGTGCCAGCAGCCAAGATCTGGAGGGGACGGAGACCCAGTACTTC. Residues: CASSQDLEGTETQYF.

In regard to this clonotype: Since no conserved phenylalanine or tryptophan closes the CDR3, a read error is the likely cause. The rearrangement uses TRBV6-1 and TRBJ1-1; D ambiguous. Germline V gives CDR1 MNHNS, CDR2 SASEGT. The CDR3 contains 14 residues. The CDR3 region is CVCSEVFRNTEAFV. CDR3 coding DNA: TGTGTCTGCAGTGAAGTCTTTAGGAACACTGAAGCTTTCGTT.

V gene TRBV11-2 combines with J gene TRBJ2-2; 9 bases map to TRBD2. In germline, CDR1 is SGHAT, CDR2 FQNNGV. V lost 8 bases to trimming and J lost 6 bases; unmatched junction nucleotides: 16. This CDR3 region has 17 residues. The CDR3 protein is CASGSSGGTLLAGELFF. The CDR3 region has the DNA TGTGCCAGCGGCTCGAGCGGGGGGACCTTATTAGCCGGGGAGCTGTTTTTT.

The rearrangement uses TRBV29-1 and TRBJ2-1, with 9 bases aligning to TRBD2. Germline values: CDR1 SQVTM, CDR2 ANQGSEA. The V segment lost 7 bases and the J segment 9 bases; nucleotides outside the gene matches: 10. There are 13 residues in the CDR3. For the CDR3, the DNA is TGCAGCGCTTTCCGGACTAGCGTGAGTGAGCAGTTCTTC. It specifies CSAFRTSVSEQFF.

About this clonotype: The junction shows a germline mismatch at one end, possibly a read error. The chain is built from TRBV6-5 and TRBJ1-2, with a possible D match to TRBD1 (6 bases). This CDR3 region has 13 residues. CDR1 is MNHEY, CDR2 SVGAGI, per germline. The CDR3 reads CVSSRQETLGYTF. CDR3 sequence (DNA): TGTGTCAGCAGTAGACAGGAGACTCTTGGCTATACCTTC.

Remarks on this clonotype: At one end, the junction sequence differs from germline, possibly due to a read error. This chain links TRBV11-3 with TRBJ1-1; maybe TRBD1 (5 bases). This CDR3 has 14 amino acids. Germline V gene data show CDR1 as SGHNT and CDR2 as YENEEA. The CDR3 nucleotides are TGTGCCAACAGCTTATATAATCAGGGACCTGAAGCTTTCTTT. Amino acids: CANSLYNQGPEAFF.

Worth noting for this clonotype: An end of the junction differs from the germline gene, which may be a read error. The CDR3 nucleotides are TGTGCCAGCAACTTATTGCGAGATACGCAGTATTTT. Amino acids: CASNLLRDTQYF. V gene TRBV11-2 combines with J gene TRBJ2-3; D gene ambiguous. Germline V gene lookup returns CDR1 SGHAT and CDR2 FQNNGV. There are 12 residues in the CDR3.

The chain links TRBV11-1 to TRBJ2-2, with 8 bases identical to TRBD1. CDR3 length equals 16 residues. J lost 5 bases, V lost 9 bases, and 14 bases had no gene match. Germline V CDR1 and CDR2: SGHAT, FQDESV (reference sequence). The CDR3 DNA reads as TGTGCCAGTAGCCTAAGACAGGGGTCACAAACCGGGGAGCTGTTTTTT. Amino acids: CASSLRQGSQTGELFF.

On this clonotype itself: Sequence at one end of the junction differs from germline and may be a read error. J is TRBJ2-3 and V is TRBV24-1; weak D call: TRBD2 (5 bases). The CDR3 is 13 residues long. CDR1 KGHDR and CDR2 SFDVKD come from the germline V gene. The DNA of the CDR3 is TGTGCCACCAGTCTTCGGAACGGGAATACGCGGTATTTT. The encoded protein is CATSLRNGNTRYF.